These 8 T cell receptor beta chains originate from one sample sequenced in a study of shared clonotypes between healthy human individuals. Sequenced by immunoSEQ multiplex PCR; TCRdb stores in-frame clones only, minus some. The sample records some 92,000 clones, less than 60% being singletons. Source material: PBMCs. Receptor source: a woman aged 40 to 50 in good health. Some clones in this sample may be carry-over from other donors' samples.

This clone was counted ten times or more. V gene TRBV11-2 combines with J gene TRBJ2-7; TRBD1 might be the D (5 bases). The germline V gene has CDR1 SGHAT and CDR2 FQNNGV. The CDR3 has 15 residues. V was trimmed by 5 bases and J by 7 bases, leaving 21 bases between them. The CDR3 nucleotides are TGTGCCAGCAGCAACATTCCTGGGGCGTTGGGAGAGCAGTACTTC. This codes for CASSNIPGALGEQYF.

This clone was picked up one time. With only one base between it and a far larger clone, this is likely a read error. V and J are TRBV29-1 and TRBJ2-1, with 8 nucleotides matching TRBD1. The CDR3 runs 16 residues. Germline V gene sequence: CDR1 SQVTM, CDR2 ANQGSEA. The trim removed 3 bases at V and 9 bases at J, leaving 16 bases unmatched. Here the CDR3 reads CSVESDRASGDSEQFF. CDR3 nucleotide sequence: TGCAGCGTTGAGTCGGACAGGGCCTCAGGGGACAGTGAGCAGTTCTTC.

This rearrangement joins TRBV6-4 to TRBJ1-1; D call uncertain. V was pared by 7 bases and J by 2 bases, with 11 bases between. Germline CDR1 and CDR2: MRHNA and SNTAGT. The CDR3 consists of 13 residues. The CDR3 loop is CASNPAGNTEAFF. The CDR3 DNA follows: TGTGCCAGCAACCCTGCAGGAAACACTGAAGCTTTCTTT.

The gene calls are TRBV7-3 and TRBJ2-6; TRBD1 matches 8 bases. V was clipped by 5 bases and J by 2 bases; unmatched bases: 2. Germline lookup yields CDR1 SGHTA and CDR2 FQGTGA. The CDR3 consists of 15 residues. The CDR3: CASSLQGAGANVLTF. The CDR3 nucleotides read TGTGCCAGCAGCCTACAGGGGGCTGGGGCCAACGTCCTGACTTTC.

This clone appeared many times. V and J are TRBV6-4 and TRBJ2-2, with TRBD2 matching 8 bases. The CDR3 covers 14 residues. The junction had 5 bases not matched to a gene; V was cut back by 5 bases and J by 6 bases. Germline CDR1 reads MRHNA; CDR2 reads SNTAGT. CDR3 protein: CASSLGLASGELFF. DNA of the CDR3: TGTGCCAGCAGTCTCGGACTAGCCTCCGGGGAGCTGTTTTTT.

The gene calls are TRBV27 and TRBJ1-4, with D possibly TRBD1 on 5 matching bases. This CDR3 has 14 residues. Trimming removed 5 bases from V and 8 bases from J, with 15 bases in between. Germline V gene sequence: CDR1 MNHEY, CDR2 SMNVEV (reference sequence). CDR3 in amino acids: CASSPRDLGEKLFF. For the CDR3, the DNA is TGTGCCAGCAGTCCCAGGGACCTAGGGGAAAAACTGTTTTTT.

The CDR3 is CSVQVGEQFF. CDR3 bases: TGCAGCGTCCAAGTTGGTGAGCAGTTCTTC. The rearrangement joins TRBV29-1 to TRBJ2-1, with D hard to call. Germline assignment: CDR1 SQVTM and CDR2 ANQGSEA. This CDR3 is built from 10 residues. V was cut by 6 bases and J by 9 bases, with 9 bases left in between.

This chain uses TRBV6-4 with TRBJ2-1; 9 bases match TRBD2. CDR3 length equals 16 residues. The junction had 8 bases not matched to a gene; V was cut back by 4 bases and J by 4 bases. The germline CDR1 and CDR2 sequences are MRHNA and SNTAGT. The CDR3, as DNA: TGTGCCAGCAGTGGCAAGGCTAGCGGGGATTACAATGAGCAGTTCTTC. It encodes CASSGKASGDYNEQFF.